This is a list of T cell receptor beta chains from one sample in a study of OX40 agonist ivuxolimab in advanced cancers. Profiled with immunoSEQ multiplex PCR; TCRdb holds only in-frame clones, not every one. The table shows some 95,000 clones, with approximately 86% occurring only once. Sequences were derived from CD4+ or CD8+ T cells sorted from blood, sampled in a trial of the OX40 agonist ivuxolimab. Every receptor here comes from an adult with an advanced solid tumor such as melanoma, head and neck, liver or kidney cancer. Each CDR3 is given with its conserved first and last residue. A D gene is named only where the DNA matches it firmly. For some rows the clone size is stated as once, few or many, or as a class when expanded; others skip it.

J,V,D,size,CDR3,DNA
TRBJ1-2,TRBV6-5,-,-,CASSRKVVEGYTF,TGTGCCAGCAGCAGAAAGGTTGTGGAGGGCTACACCTTC
TRBJ1-2,TRBV9,-,-,CASTAGTENYGYTF,TGTGCCAGTACCGCCGGGACTGAGAACTATGGCTACACCTTC
TRBJ2-3,TRBV20-1,-,-,CSTEADTQYF,TGCAGTACCGAAGCAGATACGCAGTATTTT
TRBJ2-7,TRBV2,TRBD2,-,CASSQTPGGETEYF,TGTGCCAGCAGCCAGACTCCGGGGGGGGAGACGGAGTACTTC
TRBJ1-2,TRBV4-1,-,-,CASSQETPTMYGYTF,TGCGCCAGCAGCCAAGAGACTCCCACAATGTATGGCTACACCTTC
TRBJ1-2,TRBV7-2,-,-,CASSPRGYGYTF,TGTGCCAGCAGCCCTCGAGGGTATGGCTACACCTTC
TRBJ1-1,TRBV6-5,TRBD1,-,CASSLQGARAFF,TGTGCCAGCAGTCTTCAGGGGGCGAGAGCTTTCTTT
TRBJ1-5,TRBV6-1,TRBD1,-,CASSGQDSNQPQHF,TGTGCCTCCTCTGGACAGGATAGCAATCAGCCCCAGCATTTT
TRBJ2-1,TRBV11-2,-,once,CASSSLRARREQFF,TGTGCCAGCAGCTCGTTGAGGGCCCGGCGTGAGCAGTTCTTC
TRBJ1-5,TRBV5-1,-,-,CASRDSGDSNQPQHF,TGCGCCAGCAGGGACAGCGGGGATAGCAATCAGCCCCAGCATTTT
TRBJ2-7,TRBV28,-,-,CASGSPYEQYF,TGTGCCAGCGGGAGCCCCTACGAGCAGTACTTC
TRBJ1-1,TRBV6-1,-,-,CATTLGLNTEAFF,TGTGCCACCACGCTGGGCCTAAACACTGAAGCTTTCTTT
TRBJ2-2,TRBV29-1,-,-,CSVKRGMNTGELFF,TGCAGCGTTAAAAGAGGGATGAACACCGGGGAGCTGTTTTTT
TRBJ1-2,TRBV6-1,-,-,CASSEGTPRGYGYTF,TGTGCCAGCAGTGAAGGAACTCCCCGGGGCTATGGCTACACCTTC
TRBJ1-5,TRBV29-1,TRBD1,-,CSVVTGGVGQPQHF,TGCAGCGTAGTGACAGGGGGCGTGGGGCAGCCCCAGCATTTT
TRBJ1-2,TRBV29-1,-,few,CSAREPANYGYTF,TGCAGCGCCAGGGAACCGGCTAACTATGGCTACACCTTC